This TCR beta chain was identified during a study of blood T cell repertoires in COVID-19. At the level of the study: Donors in the United States, Italy and Spain gave samples during acute or convalescent COVID-19.

The CDR3 spans 19 residues. Trimming shortened V by 1 base and J by 4 bases, and 24 bases separated the two germline ends. CDR1 is MDHEN and CDR2 is SYDVKM in the germline V gene. Clones were sequenced by immunoSEQ multiplex PCR, and TCRdb holds only the in-frame ones, with some missing. The sample holds about 200,000 clones; about 85% are singletons and the top ten take 20% to 25%. The sequenced material came from peripheral blood. V gene TRBV28 combines with J gene TRBJ2-3; D is possibly TRBD1 (5 bases). This TCR was recovered from a man between 60 and 75 years old with active or convalescent COVID-19. The CDR3 DNA reads as TGTGCCAGCAGTTTATCCAAGCACGTCCAGGGTGAGTGGGCAGATACGCAGTATTTT. It is translated as CASSLSKHVQGEWADTQYF. Full variable domain (remainder filled in from reference TRBV28 and TRBJ2-3): DVKVTQSSRYLVKRTGEKVFLECVQDMDHENMFWYRQDPGLGLRLIYFSYDVKMKEKGDIPEGYSVSREKKERFSLILESASTNQTSMYLCASSLSKHVQGEWADTQYFGPGTRLTVL.